A single TCR beta chain is shown here with its context. The sample is drawn from a study of blood T cell repertoires in COVID-19. Assay used: immunoSEQ multiplex PCR; TCRdb lists only in-frame clones, some missing. The table shows 95,000 to 120,000 clones, with around four fifths occurring only once. Sequenced: peripheral blood. The receptor comes from a woman in her seventies with acute or convalescent COVID-19.

For the CDR3, the DNA is TGTGCCAGCAGCCTCCTCGGACAGGGGATAACCGGGGAGCTGTTTTTT. It yields the protein CASSLLGQGITGELFF. The chain carries TRBV7-2 and TRBJ2-2, with 9 bases aligning to TRBD1. V trimming: 5 bases; J trimming: 5 bases; junction bases outside the gene matches: 9. Per the germline V gene, CDR1 is SGHTA and CDR2 is FQGNSA. The CDR3 is 16 residues long.